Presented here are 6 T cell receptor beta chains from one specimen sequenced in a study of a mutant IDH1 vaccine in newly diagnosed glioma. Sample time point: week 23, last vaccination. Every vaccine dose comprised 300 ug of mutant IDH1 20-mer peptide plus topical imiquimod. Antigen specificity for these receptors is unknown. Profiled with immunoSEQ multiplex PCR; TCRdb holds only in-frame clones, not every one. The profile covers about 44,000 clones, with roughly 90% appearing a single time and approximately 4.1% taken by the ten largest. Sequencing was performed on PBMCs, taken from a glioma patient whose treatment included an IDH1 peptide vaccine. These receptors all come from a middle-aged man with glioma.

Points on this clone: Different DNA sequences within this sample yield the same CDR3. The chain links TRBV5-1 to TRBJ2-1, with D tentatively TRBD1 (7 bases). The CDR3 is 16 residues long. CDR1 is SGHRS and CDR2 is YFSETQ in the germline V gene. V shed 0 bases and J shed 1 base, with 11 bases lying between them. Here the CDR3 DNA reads TGCGCCAGCAGCTTGGAGGCAGGGGGGTCCTACAATGAGCAGTTCTTC. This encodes CASSLEAGGSYNEQFF.

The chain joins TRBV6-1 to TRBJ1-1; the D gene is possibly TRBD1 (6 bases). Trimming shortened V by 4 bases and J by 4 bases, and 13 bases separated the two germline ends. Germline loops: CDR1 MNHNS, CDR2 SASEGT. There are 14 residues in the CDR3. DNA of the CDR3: TGTGCCAGCAGTGGGGGGCCGCTTATCACTGAAGCTTTCTTT. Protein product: CASSGGPLITEAFF.

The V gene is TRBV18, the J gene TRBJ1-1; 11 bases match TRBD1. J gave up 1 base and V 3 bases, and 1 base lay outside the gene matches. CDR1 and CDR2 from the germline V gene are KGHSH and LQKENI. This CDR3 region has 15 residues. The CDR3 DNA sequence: TGTGCCAGCTCACCTGGACAGGGGGCGAACACTGAAGCTTTCTTT. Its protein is CASSPGQGANTEAFF.

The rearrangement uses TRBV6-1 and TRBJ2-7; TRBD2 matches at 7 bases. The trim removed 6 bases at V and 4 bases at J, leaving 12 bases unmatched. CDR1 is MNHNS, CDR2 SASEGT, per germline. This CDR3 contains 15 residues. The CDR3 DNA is TGTGCCAGCAGCCCTCGGGATGGGGGGGGATACGAGCAGTACTTC. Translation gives CASSPRDGGGYEQYF.

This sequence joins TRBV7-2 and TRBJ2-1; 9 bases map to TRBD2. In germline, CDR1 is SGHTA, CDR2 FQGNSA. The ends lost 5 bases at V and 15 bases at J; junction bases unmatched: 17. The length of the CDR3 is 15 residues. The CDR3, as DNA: TGTGCCAGCAGCCCAGGGACTAGCAGGGGAAGGGGGCGGTTCTTC. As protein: CASSPGTSRGRGRFF.

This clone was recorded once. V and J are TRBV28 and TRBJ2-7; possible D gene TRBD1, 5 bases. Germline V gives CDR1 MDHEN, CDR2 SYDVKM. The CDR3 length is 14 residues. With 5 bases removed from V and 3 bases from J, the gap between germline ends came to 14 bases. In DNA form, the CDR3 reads TGTGCCAGCAGTCCTGTGGACATCTTCTACGAGCAGTACTTC. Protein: CASSPVDIFYEQYF.